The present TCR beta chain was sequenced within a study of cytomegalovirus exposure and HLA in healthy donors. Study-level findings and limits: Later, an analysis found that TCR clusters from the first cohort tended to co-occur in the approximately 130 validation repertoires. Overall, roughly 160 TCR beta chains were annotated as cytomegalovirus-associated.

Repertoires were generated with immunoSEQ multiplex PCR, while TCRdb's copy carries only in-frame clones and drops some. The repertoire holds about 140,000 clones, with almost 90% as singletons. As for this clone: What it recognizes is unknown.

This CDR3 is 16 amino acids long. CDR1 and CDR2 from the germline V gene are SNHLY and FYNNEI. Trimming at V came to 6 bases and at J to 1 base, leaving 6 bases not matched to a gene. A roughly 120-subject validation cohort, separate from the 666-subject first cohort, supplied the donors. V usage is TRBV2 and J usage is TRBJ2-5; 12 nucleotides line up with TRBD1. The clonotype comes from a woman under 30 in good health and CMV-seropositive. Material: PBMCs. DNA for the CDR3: TGTGCCAGCAGGTACCGGGACAGGGGGCTCCAAGAGACCCAGTACTTC. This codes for CASRYRDRGLQETQYF. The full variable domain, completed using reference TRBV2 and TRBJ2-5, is EPEVTQTPSHQVTQMGQEVILRCVPISNHLYFYWYRQILGQKVEFLVSFYNNEISEKSEIFDDQFSVERPDGSNFTLKIRSTKLEDSAMYFCASRYRDRGLQETQYFGPGTRLLVL.